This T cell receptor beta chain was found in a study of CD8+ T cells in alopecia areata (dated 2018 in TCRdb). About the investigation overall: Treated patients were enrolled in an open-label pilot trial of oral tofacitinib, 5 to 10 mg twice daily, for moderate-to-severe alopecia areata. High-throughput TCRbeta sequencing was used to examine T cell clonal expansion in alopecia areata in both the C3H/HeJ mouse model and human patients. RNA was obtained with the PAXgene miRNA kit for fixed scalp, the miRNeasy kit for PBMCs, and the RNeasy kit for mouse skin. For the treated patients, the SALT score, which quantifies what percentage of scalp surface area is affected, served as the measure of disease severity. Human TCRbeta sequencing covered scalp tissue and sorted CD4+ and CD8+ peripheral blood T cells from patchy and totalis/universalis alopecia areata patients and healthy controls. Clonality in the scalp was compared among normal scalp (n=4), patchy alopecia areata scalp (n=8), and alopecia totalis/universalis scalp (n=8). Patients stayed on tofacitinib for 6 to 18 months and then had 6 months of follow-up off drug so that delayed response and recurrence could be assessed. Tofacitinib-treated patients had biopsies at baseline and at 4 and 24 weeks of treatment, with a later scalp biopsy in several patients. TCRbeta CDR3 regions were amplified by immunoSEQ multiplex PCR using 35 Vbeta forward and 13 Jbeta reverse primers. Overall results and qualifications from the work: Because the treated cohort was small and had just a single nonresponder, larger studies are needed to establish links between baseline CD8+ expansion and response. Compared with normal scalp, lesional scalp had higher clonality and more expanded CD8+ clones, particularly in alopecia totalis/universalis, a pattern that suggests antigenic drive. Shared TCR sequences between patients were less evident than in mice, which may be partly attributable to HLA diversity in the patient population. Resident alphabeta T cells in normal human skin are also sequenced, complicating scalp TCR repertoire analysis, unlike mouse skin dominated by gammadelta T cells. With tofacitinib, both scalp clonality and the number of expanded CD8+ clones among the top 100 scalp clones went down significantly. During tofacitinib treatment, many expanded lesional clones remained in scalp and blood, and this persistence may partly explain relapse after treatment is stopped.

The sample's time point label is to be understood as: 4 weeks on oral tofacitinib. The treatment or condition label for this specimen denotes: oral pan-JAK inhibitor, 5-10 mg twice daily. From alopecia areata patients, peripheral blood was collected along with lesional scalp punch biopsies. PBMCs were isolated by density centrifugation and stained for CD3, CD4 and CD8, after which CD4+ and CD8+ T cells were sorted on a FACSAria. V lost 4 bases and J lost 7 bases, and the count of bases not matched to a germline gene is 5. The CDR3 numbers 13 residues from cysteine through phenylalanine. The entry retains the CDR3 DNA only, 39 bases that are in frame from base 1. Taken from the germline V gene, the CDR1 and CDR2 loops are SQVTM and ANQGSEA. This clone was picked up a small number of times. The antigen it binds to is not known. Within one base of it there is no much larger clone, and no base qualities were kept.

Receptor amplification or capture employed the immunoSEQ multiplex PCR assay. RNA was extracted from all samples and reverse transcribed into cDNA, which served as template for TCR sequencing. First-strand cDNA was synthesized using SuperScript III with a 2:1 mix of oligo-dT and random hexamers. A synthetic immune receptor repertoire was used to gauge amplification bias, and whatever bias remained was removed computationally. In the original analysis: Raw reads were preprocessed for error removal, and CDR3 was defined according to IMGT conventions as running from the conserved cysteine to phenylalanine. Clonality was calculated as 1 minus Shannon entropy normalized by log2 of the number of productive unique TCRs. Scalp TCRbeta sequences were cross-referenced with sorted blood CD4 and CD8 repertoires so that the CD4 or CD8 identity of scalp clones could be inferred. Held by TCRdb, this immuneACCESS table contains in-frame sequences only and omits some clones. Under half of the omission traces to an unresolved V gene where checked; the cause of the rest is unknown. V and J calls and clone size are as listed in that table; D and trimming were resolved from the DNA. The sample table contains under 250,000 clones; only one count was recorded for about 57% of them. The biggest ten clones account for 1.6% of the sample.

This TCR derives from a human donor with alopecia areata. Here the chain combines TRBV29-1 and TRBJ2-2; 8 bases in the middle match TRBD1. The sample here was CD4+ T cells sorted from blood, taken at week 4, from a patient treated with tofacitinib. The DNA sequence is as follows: TGCAGCGTTGTAACAGGGGGGAACGGGGAGCTGTTTTTT. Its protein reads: CSVVTGGNGELFF.